This TCR beta chain was sequenced for a study of blood T cells in healthy people across ages. Next came a second PCR, run for about 7 to 11 cycles, which used a sample-barcoded 5' primer along with a J-beta primer mix. The yield of each sample was at least 3 million CDR3-containing paired-end reads. MiXCR, applied by TCRdb to the 5' RACE reads, yields one record per CDR3 protein. The sample consists of hundreds of thousands of distinct CDR3 sequences, roughly three fifths of them appearing once. The donors, healthy Caucasians from Russia, were aged 6 to 90. Isolation per sample recovered at least 7 million PBMCs. There are 13 residues in the CDR3. Germline CDR1 SGHTA, CDR2 FQGTGA. The ends were cut back, 3 bases at V and 4 bases at J, with 8 bases in the middle.

The source is a man aged 35 to 55 in good health. Sample: blood. The rearrangement joins TRBV7-3 to TRBJ2-3; D remains unclear. The CDR3 sequence: CASSLTDSDTQYF. The CDR3 nucleotides read TGTGCCAGCAGCTTGACCGATTCAGATACGCAGTATTTT.